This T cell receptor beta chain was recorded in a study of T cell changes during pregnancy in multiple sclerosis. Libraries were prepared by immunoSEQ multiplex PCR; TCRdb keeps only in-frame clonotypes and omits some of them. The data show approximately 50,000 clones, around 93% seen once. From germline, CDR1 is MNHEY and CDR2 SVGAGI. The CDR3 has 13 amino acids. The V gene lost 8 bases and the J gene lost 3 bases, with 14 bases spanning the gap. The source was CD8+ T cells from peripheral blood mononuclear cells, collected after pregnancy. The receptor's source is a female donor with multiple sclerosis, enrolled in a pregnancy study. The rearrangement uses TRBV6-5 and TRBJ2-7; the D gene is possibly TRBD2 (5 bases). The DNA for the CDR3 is TGTGCCAGCCGGTGGAGTGAGGGCTACGAGCAGTACTTC. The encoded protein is CASRWSEGYEQYF.